The next 27 T cell receptor beta chains were all read from a single sample in a study of a mutant IDH1 vaccine in newly diagnosed glioma. Sample time point: baseline, week 1 (first vaccination visit). Treatment noted: pre-vaccination baseline after standard-of-care therapy. The assay was immunoSEQ multiplex PCR, and TCRdb's table has in-frame clones only and misses some. The sample has tens of thousands of clones, around 86% seen once. Sample: PBMCs, taken from a glioma patient treated with radiotherapy, temozolomide or both. The receptors come from a man aged 30-40 years with glioma.

The chain employs TRBV7-9 and TRBJ1-6, with 7 bases that match TRBD1. Trimming at V came to 4 bases and at J to 8 bases, leaving 11 bases not matched to a gene. The germline V gene has CDR1 SEHNR and CDR2 FQNEAQ (reference sequence). The CDR3 is 16 amino acids. CDR3 amino acids: CASSYRQGGADSPLHF. The CDR3 DNA follows: TGTGCCAGCAGCTATAGACAGGGAGGTGCGGATTCACCCCTCCACTTT.

The rearrangement joins TRBV7-2 to TRBJ2-3; 7 bases line up with TRBD1. CDR1 and CDR2 from the germline V gene are SGHTA and FQGNSA. The CDR3 consists of 16 residues. Trimming took 1 base from V and 4 from J; bases not matched to a gene: 8. CDR3 bases: TGTGCCAGCAGCTTAGGAAGGGGGCGTTGGCCAGATACGCAGTATTTT. Translation: CASSLGRGRWPDTQYF.

V gene TRBV7-2 combines with J gene TRBJ2-5, with D possibly matching TRBD2 (6 bases). The DNA end is more similar to TRBJ2-7, so the J call may be wrong. Germline lookup yields CDR1 SGHTA and CDR2 FQGNSA. This CDR3 region has 15 residues. The DNA for the CDR3 is TGTGCCAGCAGCTTGGCGAGCGGACTACTCTACGAGCAGTACTTC. The encoded protein is CASSLASGLLYEQYF.

This chain connects TRBV12-5 to TRBJ2-7, with D unresolved. The CDR3 is 13 amino acids. Germline V gene lookup returns CDR1 LGHNT and CDR2 FRNRAP. V was pared by 3 bases and J by 4 bases, with 10 bases between. DNA of the CDR3: TGTGCTAGTGGTTTTCCCAATGGGTACGAGCAGTACTTC. Translated: CASGFPNGYEQYF.

The chain has TRBV6-5 and TRBJ2-5; 8 nucleotides agree with TRBD2. CDR3 size: 14 residues. The germline V gene encodes CDR1 MNHEY and CDR2 SVGAGI. The V and J ends lost 5 bases and 5 bases, in that order; junction bases with no gene match: 7. The CDR3 protein is CASSHGAGAETQYF. The CDR3 DNA reads as TGTGCCAGCAGTCACGGAGCGGGGGCGGAGACCCAGTACTTC.

In nucleotides, the CDR3 is TGTGCCAGCAGTGATAGTCGAGTGGCGGCTGAAGCTTTCTTT. It specifies CASSDSRVAAEAFF. V is TRBV2 and J is TRBJ1-1; D not resolved. This CDR3 contains 14 residues. Trimming took 3 bases from V and 6 from J, leaving 14 bases between them. CDR1 SNHLY and CDR2 FYNNEI come from the germline V gene.

This chain connects TRBV21-1 to TRBJ2-3; TRBD1, the table's D call, lacks a check against the DNA. TRBV21-1 is annotated as a pseudogene. This CDR3 has 19 residues. The CDR3 DNA sequence: TGTGCCAGCAGCATACGCTCCTTCGAGGGCAGGGGGCGGAAAGATACGCAGTATTTT. Amino acids: CASSIRSFEGRGRKDTQYF.

The V gene is TRBV7-9, the J gene TRBJ2-5, with TRBD1 identical over 12 bases. The V segment lost 3 bases and the J segment 5 bases; nucleotides outside the gene matches: 7. The CDR3 extends over 16 amino acids. The germline CDR1 and CDR2 sequences are SEHNR and FQNEAQ (reference sequence). The CDR3 DNA sequence: TGTGCCAGCAGCTTCGAACGGGACAGGGGGCAGGAGACCCAGTACTTC. Translated: CASSFERDRGQETQYF. The variable domain in full, completed from reference TRBV7-9 and TRBJ2-5, reads DTGVSQNPRHKITKRGQNVTFRCDPISEHNRLYWYRQTLGQGPEFLTYFQNEAQLEKSRLLSDRFSAERPKGSFSTLEIQRTEQGDSAMYLCASSFERDRGQETQYFGPGTRLLVL.

The chain links TRBV5-1 to TRBJ1-3, with D perhaps matching TRBD1 (6 bases). V lost 9 bases, J lost 5 bases, and 18 bases lay in between. The germline V gene has CDR1 SGHRS and CDR2 YFSETQ. The CDR3 runs to 14 residues. DNA for the CDR3: TGCGCCACCCAGGGGCAGGGAGTCCGAAACACCATATATTTT. Translated: CATQGQGVRNTIYF.

CDR3 protein: CASSATGLGYTF. The CDR3 DNA reads as TGTGCCAGCAGCGCAACAGGGTTAGGCTACACCTTC. The chain recombines TRBV6-1 with TRBJ1-2; D might be TRBD1 (6 bases). CDR1 and CDR2 (germline): MNHNS, SASEGT. The CDR3 loop spans 12 amino acids. Trimming took off 6 bases at V and 8 bases at J, with 13 bases between the two ends.

This chain joins TRBV7-6 and TRBJ1-1, with 9 bases aligning to TRBD1. This CDR3 contains 15 residues. Germline V CDR1 and CDR2: SGHVS, FNYEAQ. J gave up 2 bases and V 6 bases, and 7 bases lay outside the gene matches. The CDR3, as DNA: TGTGCCAGCAGTCGGAACAGGGGGCCCAACACTGAAGCTTTCTTT. Translated: CASSRNRGPNTEAFF.

The rearrangement uses TRBV28 and TRBJ1-5; maybe TRBD1 (5 bases). The CDR3 covers 15 residues. Between the trimmed V and J ends, which lost 5 bases and 5 bases, there was a span of 16 bases. The germline V gene encodes CDR1 MDHEN and CDR2 SYDVKM. CDR3 loop: CASSPLGGGDQPQHF. In nucleotides, the CDR3 is TGTGCCAGCAGTCCCCTCGGTGGGGGGGATCAGCCCCAGCATTTT.

The CDR3 DNA follows: TGTGCGATCGTCGGGAGGCGAGACACTGAAGCTTTCTTT. It specifies CAIVGRRDTEAFF. This chain connects TRBV28 to TRBJ1-1; D unresolved. Germline-derived CDR1 and CDR2 are MDHEN and SYDVKM. This CDR3 is 13 amino acids long.

In its sample, this clone was seen once. The chain employs TRBV11-3 and TRBJ2-2; TRBD2 matches at 11 bases. The V gene end was trimmed by 2 bases and the J gene end by 8 bases; junction bases not matched to a gene: 7. The CDR3 sequence is 16 residues long. Germline V gene lookup returns CDR1 SGHNT and CDR2 YENEEA. The DNA for the CDR3 is TGTGCCAGCAGCTTAACTAGCGGGGGAGCCTGGGGGGAGCTGTTTTTT. Encoded protein: CASSLTSGGAWGELFF.

This clone was detected only once. The chain links TRBV7-9 to TRBJ2-5; D is undetermined. The V gene lost 1 base and the J gene lost 7 bases, with 4 bases spanning the gap. The CDR3 is made up of 11 amino acids. Germline V gene data show CDR1 as SEHNR and CDR2 as FQNEAQ (reference sequence). CDR3 sequence reads: CASSLVGTQYF. The DNA for the CDR3 is TGTGCCAGCAGCTTAGTCGGGACCCAGTACTTC.

The V gene is TRBV29-1, the J gene TRBJ2-7; 7 bases fit TRBD2. The V segment lost 7 bases and the J segment 0 bases; nucleotides outside the gene matches: 6. The CDR3 totals 13 residues. The germline gives CDR1 SQVTM, CDR2 ANQGSEA. CDR3 nucleotide sequence: TGCAGCGCTTTAGCGGGTAACTCCTACGAGCAGTACTTC. Amino acid sequence: CSALAGNSYEQYF.

This clone was recorded a few times. The chain employs TRBV7-6 and TRBJ1-1; D perhaps matches TRBD1 (6 bases). The germline CDR1 and CDR2 sequences are SGHVS and FNYEAQ. V was cut by 5 bases and J by 2 bases, with 12 bases left in between. This CDR3 has 14 amino acids. Here the CDR3 reads CASSQGTFNTEAFF. CDR3 bases: TGTGCCAGCAGCCAGGGGACATTTAACACTGAAGCTTTCTTT.

V and J are TRBV7-9 and TRBJ2-3; D might be TRBD2 (5 bases). The V gene's germline CDR1 is SEHNR and CDR2 FQNEAQ (reference sequence). This CDR3 region has 15 residues. With 5 bases removed from V and 3 bases from J, the gap between germline ends came to 15 bases. The CDR3 is CASSLRTSLTDTQYF. The DNA of the CDR3 is TGTGCCAGCAGCCTCCGGACTTCCCTGACAGATACGCAGTATTTT.

This clone was counted a single time. V is TRBV28 and J is TRBJ1-2; D may be TRBD1 (5 bases). Germline assignment: CDR1 MDHEN and CDR2 SYDVKM. The CDR3 sequence is 14 residues long. The V gene lost 4 bases and the J gene lost 8 bases, with 17 bases spanning the gap. The CDR3 DNA is TGTGCCAGCAGTTCACCTGGGACTTTGCCCGGCTACACCTTC. Amino acids: CASSSPGTLPGYTF.

The chain joins TRBV4-2 to TRBJ2-7; maybe TRBD1 (6 bases). The CDR3 contains 16 residues. CDR1 and CDR2 from the germline V gene are LGHNA and YNFKEQ. Trimming pared 1 base from V and 2 bases from J, leaving 15 bases between. The CDR3 DNA reads as TGTGCCAGCAGCCAAGGTTGGATAGGGGGAACCTACGAGCAGTACTTC. Encoded protein: CASSQGWIGGTYEQYF.

The V and J genes are TRBV27 and TRBJ2-1, with 8 bases matching TRBD1. This CDR3 contains 19 residues. The V and J ends lost 5 bases and 1 base, in that order; junction bases with no gene match: 16. CDR1 and CDR2 (germline): MNHEY, SMNVEV (reference sequence). The CDR3: CASSPTYTRTGRSYNEQFF. The CDR3 region has the DNA TGTGCCAGCAGTCCCACGTACACAAGGACAGGGAGGTCCTACAATGAGCAGTTCTTC.

The rearrangement joins TRBV5-1 to TRBJ1-3; D may be TRBD1 (6 bases). The CDR3 is 14 amino acids. Between the trimmed V and J ends, which lost 7 bases and 2 bases, there was a span of 13 bases. Germline V CDR1 and CDR2: SGHRS, YFSETQ. CDR3 DNA: TGCGCCAGCGCTTGGGGGCCGACTGGAAACACCATATATTTT. Its translation: CASAWGPTGNTIYF.

A single count supports this clone. The CDR3 end shows no conserved phenylalanine or tryptophan, and so a read error is likely. The DNA is omitted, as the CDR3 cannot be located on it reliably, and the CDR3 follows TCRdb's listing. The V call is TRBV11-3, the J call TRBJ1-2; TRBD1, the table's D call, lacks a check against the DNA. The length of the CDR3 is 17 amino acids, counting both ends. From germline, CDR1 is SGHNT and CDR2 YENEEA. CDR3 in amino acids: CASSDNRRGRKRYWLHL.

The V and J genes are TRBV28 and TRBJ1-3; D gene unclear. The V gene's germline CDR1 is MDHEN and CDR2 SYDVKM. This CDR3 is built from 14 residues. Trimming cost V 8 bases and J 0 bases, with 11 bases left between them. CDR3 protein: CASLKKASGNTIYF. Written as DNA, the CDR3 is TGTGCCAGCCTGAAGAAAGCCTCTGGAAACACCATATATTTT.

The rearrangement uses TRBV7-9 and TRBJ1-4; D gene unclear. Looked up from germline, CDR1 is SEHNR and CDR2 is FQNEAQ (reference sequence). V was shortened by 5 bases and J by 0 bases, with 10 bases between the two germline ends. The CDR3 has 15 amino acids. Here the CDR3 DNA reads TGTGCCAGCAGCCCTGACATCGCAACTAATGAAAAACTGTTTTTT. Translation gives CASSPDIATNEKLFF. The entire variable domain, with the rest obtained from reference TRBV7-9 and TRBJ1-4, is as follows: DTGVSQNPRHKITKRGQNVTFRCDPISEHNRLYWYRQTLGQGPEFLTYFQNEAQLEKSRLLSDRFSAERPKGSFSTLEIQRTEQGDSAMYLCASSPDIATNEKLFFGSGTQLSVL.

This chain connects TRBV19 to TRBJ1-2; D perhaps matches TRBD1 (5 bases). Per the germline V gene, CDR1 is LNHDA and CDR2 is SQIVND (reference sequence). The CDR3 sequence is 14 residues long. V lost 7 bases and J 7 bases, leaving 19 bases between the germline ends. This CDR3 reads CASTAGGIKVGYTF. The DNA for the CDR3 is TGTGCCAGTACCGCCGGGGGGATAAAGGTTGGCTACACCTTC. The whole variable domain, remainder taken from reference TRBV19 and TRBJ1-2, is DGGITQSPKYLFRKEGQNVTLSCEQNLNHDAMYWYRQDPGQGLRLIYYSQIVNDFQKGDIAEGYSVSREKKESFPLTVTSAQKNPTAFYLCASTAGGIKVGYTFGSGTRLTVV.

This clone was recorded once. The rearrangement links TRBV6-6 to TRBJ2-7, with 7 bases aligning to TRBD1. The length of the CDR3 is 14 residues. Germline CDR1 is MNHNY and CDR2 is SVGAGI (reference sequence). V trimming: 4 bases; J trimming: 6 bases; junction bases outside the gene matches: 9. The CDR3 protein is CASSFRDSPSEQYF. The CDR3 region has the DNA TGTGCCAGCAGTTTCCGGGACAGTCCCTCCGAGCAGTACTTC.